A single T cell receptor beta chain is shown here with its context. Its antigen remains undetermined. Base-call qualities are not available, and no considerably larger clone is one nucleotide away. Relative to germline, V is 0 bases shorter and J is 0 bases shorter, with 8 bases between their ends. CDR1 is given as LGHNA and CDR2 as YNFKEQ, both from the germline V gene. Counted from cysteine to phenylalanine, this CDR3 has 16 amino acids. CDR3 DNA is the only sequence kept; it has 48 bases, read in frame from the first base. These data come from a study of T-cell reconstitution after alpha-beta-depleted transplantation in children (dated by TCRdb to the mid-2010s). Describing the broader study: T-cell immune reconstitution after TCRalphabeta/CD19-depleted allogeneic hematopoietic cell transplantation in children was quantitatively tracked in the study by means of TCR repertoire profiling.

The library relied on PCR. These reads were obtained on an Illumina HiSeq 2500. Molecular barcoding was employed in the preparation of TCR libraries, with unique molecular identifiers being used to normalize TCRbeta repertoire quantification. Clones were called with MiXCR by TCRdb after fastp trimmed the public reads at Q25, and only in-frame beta chains were retained. For every CDR3 protein sequence, its rows merge into one entry that carries the most common genes and DNA. Here the sample has about half a million distinct CDR3 sequences; around an eighth occur a single time. The ten most abundant clones make up about 5.6% of the sample.

The sequence links TRBV4-2 to TRBJ1-4, with no reliable assignment of the D segment. This TCR derives from a human donor who donated a stem cell graft to a child with combined immunodeficiency. The source material was PBMCs from the stem cell graft donor, sampled from the stem cell graft. The bases are TGTGCCAGCAGCCAAGATATCTACGCAACTAATGAAAAACTGTTTTTT. Translated, it gives CASSQDIYATNEKLFF.